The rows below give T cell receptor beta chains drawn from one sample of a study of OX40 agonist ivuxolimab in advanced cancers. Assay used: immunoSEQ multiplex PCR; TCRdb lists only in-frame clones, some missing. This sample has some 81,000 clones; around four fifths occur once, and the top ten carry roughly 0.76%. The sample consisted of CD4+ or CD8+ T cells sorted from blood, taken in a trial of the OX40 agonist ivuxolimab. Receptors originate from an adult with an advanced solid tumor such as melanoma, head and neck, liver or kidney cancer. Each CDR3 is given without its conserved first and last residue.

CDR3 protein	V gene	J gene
ASSLQAGSGTEAF	TRBV11-3	TRBJ1-1
ASSEESYEQY	TRBV2	TRBJ2-7
ASSFPQDKFTEAF	TRBV7-9	TRBJ1-1
ASSLGAPGDEQY	TRBV5-1	-
ASSLAQSGRPDTQY	TRBV11-2	TRBJ2-3
ASSDRGGAKNIQY	TRBV5-4	TRBJ2-4
ASSYSLAGVYNEQF	TRBV6-5	TRBJ2-1
ASSPTGTANEKLF	TRBV5-1	TRBJ1-4
ASSYGVLNTEAF	TRBV6-5	TRBJ1-1
ASSVSRPLNYGYT	TRBV25-1	TRBJ1-2
ASLPGTDGDTQY	TRBV2	TRBJ2-3
ASSSSNRGLSTNEKLF	TRBV14	TRBJ1-4
ASSTPGQGAEKLF	TRBV28	TRBJ1-4
AKPGDTEAF	TRBV6-9	TRBJ1-1